The TCR beta chain under discussion was sequenced for a study of shared clonotypes between healthy human individuals. Study overall: Per-donor plates numbered three CD4 naive, three CD4 memory, two CD8 naive and one CD8 memory. Study conclusions and caveats: Naive subsets generally had larger estimated richness than memory subsets.

This CDR3 contains 13 residues. Germline V gene lookup returns CDR1 GTSNPN and CDR2 SVGIG (reference sequence). The germline V and J ends were trimmed by 2 bases and 1 base, with 6 bases remaining between them. Sequencing used immunoSEQ multiplex PCR; TCRdb keeps in-frame clones, though not all of them. The data contain some 2.1 million clones, around 95% of them singletons. Notes on this clone: Its target is not known. Other DNA sequences in this sample translate to the same CDR3.

The V and J genes are TRBV30 and TRBJ1-3; D is unclear. This receptor was obtained from a man younger than 35 in good health. Sequences were obtained from naive CD4+ T cells sorted from blood. Subset: CD45RA+ positively selected. CDR3 sequence reads: CAWSRVSGNTIYF. The CDR3 coding sequence is TGTGCCTGGAGTCGGGTGTCTGGAAACACCATATATTTT.